This record covers a single T cell receptor beta chain. Which antigen it targets is not known. The read ends 3 residues shy of where the CDR3 ends; the end is completed using the germline J gene. Every participant had a single incident cervical HPV16 infection, and prevalent HPV16 infections were excluded. Cervical HPV DNA was detected by MY09/MY11 PCR, and genotyping was performed by dot-blot hybridization. More than 14 mL of heparinized blood was centrifuged, after which the buffy coat was aliquoted, frozen at -30 degrees C, and then stored at -80 degrees C. QIAGEN kits were used to extract genomic DNA from buffy coat specimens. The data are from a study of T cells in women clearing cervical HPV infection (dated by TCRdb to the late 2010s). At the level of the whole study: The cases were 25 to 30 women with histologically confirmed HPV16-related CIN3 or worse, and 2 of those women had invasive cancers. Blood from cases was collected at the visit at which the lesion was first identified, whereas blood from controls was collected once infection was no longer detected. Cases and controls were matched on age within five years and on year of sample collection. A median age of almost 35 years was observed in cases versus 37 to 45 in controls, and no significant differences in baseline characteristics were found. For cases, a median interval of nearly 150 days, with an interquartile range of 90 to 200 days, was observed between lesion detection and blood sampling. The controls were 25 or so women whose single incident HPV16 infection cleared within 12 months with no development of precancer or cancer. HLA typing was available for only a few women, so HLA type could not be excluded as a confounder. In the parent cohort, approximately 9,900 women aged 18 or older were enrolled in Guanacaste, Costa Rica, during about 1992 to 1994 and then followed for roughly seven years. The exploratory proof-of-principle case-control study was nested within the Guanacaste HPV Natural History Study in Costa Rica and compared TCR repertoires across cervical HPV16 outcomes. Five blinded duplicates per group were added as quality controls, so that 60 or so samples were obtained: 50 or so participants and some 10 replicates. Beyond this particular receptor, the publication reports: TRBV6-7 relative abundance was lower in cases than in controls (approximately 0.11% versus 0.16%; Bonferroni P = 0.0008). Whether associations preceded infection or resulted from infection could not be shown with the cross-sectional design, and effector/memory subsets and HPV-specific T cells were not isolated. Across sequencing depths, CIN3+ cases showed significantly higher TCR repertoire richness than controls, but evenness did not differ between the groups. Random forest classifiers that combined richness and V gene abundances separated cases from controls with an estimated AUC of less than 0.85. Because the number of T cells in each sample was unknown, differences in richness could reflect differing T-cell content rather than repertoire biology.

Using the immunoSEQ assay, multiplex PCR amplified TCR beta CDR3 regions from an average of about 1,200 ng of genomic DNA per sample. Primer bias was corrected in the assay by using a complete synthetic TCR repertoire to establish an amplification baseline. The amplicons were sequenced using the Illumina platform. In the source study's methods: Error correction of the sequences involved clustering with frequency ratios plus a modified nearest-neighbor algorithm, after which the sequences were analyzed in the immunoSEQ Analyzer using IMGT gene definitions. TCR richness and evenness were averaged over 20 rarefaction repeats at each rarefaction depth, excluding samples with fewer sequences than the depth. V, D and J gene relative abundances were compared between groups with Wilcoxon rank sum tests, applying FDR correction. An intraclass correlation of 95% to 97% for TCR richness and an average of around 71% across 66 gene segments were obtained from the blinded duplicates. TCRdb retrieved this table from immuneACCESS and kept in-frame rearrangements only. Not all clones are present; in checked studies, unresolved V genes account for under half, and no reason is known for the remainder. V, J and clone size reflect that table, while D and trimming were determined from the DNA. The table for this sample records approximately 35,000 clones. The biggest ten clones account for 7.5% to 10% of the sample.

The junction shows trimming of 6 bases on V and 4 bases on J, plus 11 bases between the germline ends. Including cysteine and phenylalanine, the CDR3 has 13 amino acids. The CDR3 was read in part: 30 bases, with the frame set at base 1. The germline V gene specifies SGDLS as CDR1 and YYNGEE as CDR2. This receptor chain uses TRBV9 and TRBJ1-3; TRBD1 is perhaps the D gene, given 6 matching bases. The sequenced sample consisted of blood buffy coat. This TCR was recovered from a woman between 18 and 75 years old with a cervical HPV16 infection that either progressed to CIN3+ or cleared (not recorded which). For the CDR3, the sequence is CASNRESGNTIYF. The covered CDR3 bases are TGTGCCAGCAACAGGGAGTCAGGAAACACC. Reference TRBV9 and TRBJ1-3 proteins supply the regions before and after the CDR3; the full variable domain is: DSGVTQTPKHLITATGQRVTLRCSPRSGDLSVYWYQQSLDQGLQFLIQYYNGEERAKGNILERFSAQQFPDLHSELNLSSLELGDSALYFCASNRESGNTIYFGEGSWLTVV.